These 26 T cell receptor beta chains share one sample of origin, sequenced in a study of breast tumors, draining lymph nodes, adjacent tissues. Breast cancer patients provided tissue from their axillary draining lymph nodes. MiXCR, run by TCRdb on the multiplex PCR reads, gives a single entry per CDR3 protein. The data show 120,000 to 150,000 distinct CDR3 sequences, with roughly 33% seen just once and 2% to 2.5% held by the top ten. Sequenced sample: axillary lymph node tissue. The receptors derive from a female donor with breast cancer. Some clones in this sample may be carry-over from other donors' samples.

The chain employs TRBV6-5 and TRBJ1-2; TRBD1 might be the D (6 bases). CDR1 and CDR2 from the germline V gene are MNHEY and SVGAGI. The CDR3 covers 14 residues. V shed 2 bases and J shed 4 bases, with 11 bases lying between them. This CDR3 is CASSYAGTLYGYTF. CDR3 DNA: TGTGCCAGCAGTTACGCAGGGACACTCTATGGCTACACCTTC.

Ten or more counts support this clonotype. This chain joins TRBV6-1 and TRBJ2-7; tentatively, D is TRBD1 (5 bases). This CDR3 contains 13 residues. The germline gives CDR1 MNHNS, CDR2 SASEGT. CDR3 protein: CASSQAKTVEQYV. CDR3 sequence (DNA): TGTGCCAGCAGTCAAGCGAAGACAGTCGAGCAGTACGTC.

The chain combines TRBV12-5 with TRBJ1-1, with no clear D. V lost 2 bases to trimming and J lost 2 bases, with 6 bases between them. This CDR3 has 13 residues. CDR1 and CDR2 from the germline V gene are LGHNT and FRNRAP. CDR3 DNA: TGTGCTAGTGGTTTGCCGGATAACACTGAAGCTTTCTTT. This sequence encodes CASGLPDNTEAFF.

This rearrangement joins TRBV25-1 to TRBJ1-2, with 8 positions matching TRBD1. The trim removed 1 base at V and 12 bases at J, leaving 7 bases unmatched. Germline V gives CDR1 MGHDK, CDR2 SYGVNS. The length of the CDR3 is 13 residues. The CDR3 nucleotides read TGTGCCAGCAGTGAATGGGGGGCAGGGGGCCACACCTTC. It yields the protein CASSEWGAGGHTF.

CDR3 residues: CASSFSSGVAGELFF. As DNA, the CDR3 is TGTGCCAGCAGTTTTTCCTCAGGGGTGGCCGGGGAGCTGTTTTTT. This chain joins TRBV28 and TRBJ2-2, with D perhaps TRBD1 (6 bases). V shed 3 bases and J shed 6 bases, with 14 bases lying between them. The CDR3 covers 15 residues. Germline V gene lookup returns CDR1 MDHEN and CDR2 SYDVKM.

This clonotype was counted at least ten times. The chain links TRBV9 to TRBJ2-7; TRBD1 agrees at 7 bases. CDR1 and CDR2 (germline): SGDLS, YYNGEE. The V and J ends lost 4 bases and 0 bases, in that order; junction bases with no gene match: 4. The CDR3 runs to 14 residues. As DNA, the CDR3 is TGTGCCAGCAGCCCACAGGGGCGCTCCTACGAGCAGTACTTC. Protein sequence: CASSPQGRSYEQYF.

This clonotype was counted at least ten times. The V call is TRBV20-1, the J call TRBJ2-6, with D maybe TRBD2 (5 bases). V lost 6 bases and J lost 0, with 9 bases in between. The CDR3 runs 14 residues. The germline V gene encodes CDR1 DFQATT and CDR2 SNEGSKA (reference sequence). The CDR3 region is CSARTSSGANVLTF. The DNA for the CDR3 is TGCAGTGCCAGAACTAGCTCTGGGGCCAACGTCCTGACTTTC.

In this sample, this clonotype turned up many times. V is TRBV7-2 and J is TRBJ1-6; D unclear. This CDR3 has 18 residues. Trimming removed 5 bases from V and 0 bases from J, with 17 bases in between. CDR1 is SGHTA, CDR2 FQGNSA, per germline. The CDR3 is CASSPSAGYPSYNSPLHF. The CDR3 region has the DNA TGTGCCAGCAGCCCCTCGGCAGGTTACCCCTCCTATAATTCACCCCTCCACTTT.

This clonotype was detected many times. A read error may be the cause here, since a much bigger clone is one base away. The rearrangement links TRBV6-5 to TRBJ1-6; D is uncertain. Germline V gene lookup returns CDR1 MNHEY and CDR2 SVGAGI. This CDR3 contains 14 residues. V lost 5 bases, J lost 6 bases, and 11 bases lay in between. The CDR3 nucleotides read TGTGCCAGCAGTCACGAACCGATTAATTCACCCCTCCACTTT. Translating it yields CASSHEPINSPLHF.

The table lists this clonotype with many counts. A single base separates this from a much larger clone, so it may be a read error. The chain couples TRBV14 to TRBJ2-5; the match to TRBD2 covers 7 bases. CDR3 length equals 17 residues. Per germline, CDR1 SGHDN and CDR2 FVKESK. V shed 5 bases and J 7 bases; nucleotides not matched to a gene: 19. The CDR3 protein is CASSSQAGREGWATQYF. CDR3 DNA: TGTGCCAGCAGCTCCCAAGCGGGGAGGGAAGGATGGGCGACCCAGTACTTC.

The genes are TRBV19 and TRBJ2-7, with no clear D. This CDR3 is built from 16 residues. The V gene's germline CDR1 is LNHDA and CDR2 SQIVND (reference sequence). V shed 1 base and J shed 3 bases, with 16 bases lying between them. The CDR3 DNA reads as TGTGCCAGTAGTATAGCTCCTAAGGGAATGGGCTACGAGCAGTACTTC. Amino acids: CASSIAPKGMGYEQYF.

Many counts were recorded for this clonotype. This chain uses TRBV14 with TRBJ1-5, with no clear D. The CDR3 extends over 13 amino acids. V was pared by 4 bases and J by 6 bases, with 10 bases between. CDR1 and CDR2 from the germline V gene are SGHDN and FVKESK. For the CDR3, the DNA is TGTGCCAGCAGCCTGACGACCCCTCAGCCCCAGCATTTT. This codes for CASSLTTPQPQHF.

This clonotype was counted many times. At one of its ends the junction is not consistent with the germline gene, which may arise from a read error. The CDR3: CASRLGGGALSSGANVLTF. CDR3 nucleotides: TGTGCCAGCAGATTAGGGGGGGGAGCTCTTAGCTCTGGGGCCAACGTCCTGACTTTC. The chain uses TRBV7-2 and TRBJ2-6, with D possibly TRBD2 on 7 matching bases. Germline V gene lookup returns CDR1 SGHTA and CDR2 FQGNSA. This CDR3 is built from 19 residues.

This clonotype has a single count. The chain uses TRBV20-1 and TRBJ1-6; 7 nucleotides line up with TRBD1. Germline-derived CDR1 and CDR2 are DFQATT and SNEGSKA (reference sequence). V was clipped by 5 bases and J by 8 bases; unmatched bases: 9. The CDR3 runs to 14 residues. CDR3 nucleotide sequence: TGCAGTGCTTCAGTAGGGGGCGCTTATTCACCCCTCCACTTT. Translated, it gives CSASVGGAYSPLHF.

This clonotype came up many times. The rearrangement links TRBV18 to TRBJ2-7; TRBD1 matches at 9 bases. The CDR3 runs 15 residues. The trim removed 3 bases at V and 0 bases at J, leaving 3 bases unmatched. Germline V gives CDR1 KGHSH, CDR2 LQKENI. Written as DNA, the CDR3 is TGTGCCAGCTCACCCGGGACAGGGATCTCCTACGAGCAGTACGTC. Its protein is CASSPGTGISYEQYV.

The rearrangement uses TRBV15 and TRBJ2-3, with D perhaps TRBD2 (5 bases). The germline gives CDR1 LNHNV, CDR2 YYDKDF (reference sequence). The CDR3 is made up of 15 amino acids. Trimming stripped 0 bases from V and 1 base from J, with 8 bases between. CDR3 coding DNA: TGTGCCACCAGCAGAGAATGGGGAGGCACAGATACGCAGTATTTT. Translating it yields CATSREWGGTDTQYF.

The chain uses TRBV5-1 and TRBJ2-2; possible D gene TRBD1, 7 bases. Trimming removed 0 bases from V and 4 bases from J, with 13 bases in between. CDR1 and CDR2 (germline): SGHRS, YFSETQ. This CDR3 region has 16 residues. The CDR3 region has the DNA TGCGCCAGCAGCTTGGCCGGGCAGGGGGGCACCGGGGAGCTGTTTTTT. Amino acid sequence: CASSLAGQGGTGELFF.

The rearrangement uses TRBV10-1 and TRBJ2-5; TRBD1 matches 7 bases. V trimming: 0 bases; J trimming: 7 bases; junction bases outside the gene matches: 8. This CDR3 comprises 15 residues. Germline CDR1 reads WNHNN; CDR2 reads SYGVQD (reference sequence). The CDR3 coding sequence is TGCGCCAGCAGTGAGTCGAGAGGGGGCCTAGCGACCCAGTACTTC. It is translated as CASSESRGGLATQYF.

This clonotype was detected ten times or more. The chain couples TRBV13 to TRBJ2-7, with 8 nucleotides matching TRBD2. The CDR3 covers 14 residues. CDR1 is PRHDT and CDR2 is FYEKMQ in the germline V gene (reference sequence). V dropped 4 bases and J dropped 3; count of bases not matched to a gene: 5. The CDR3 DNA is TGTGCCAGCAGCTATCGGACTAGCATCTACGAGCAGTACGTC. It codes for CASSYRTSIYEQYV.

In this sample, this clonotype turned up many times. This chain uses TRBV12-3 or TRBV12-4 with TRBJ2-2; D remains ambiguous. V lost 7 bases, J lost 5 bases, and 8 bases lay in between. The CDR3 is 12 residues long. The CDR3 protein is CASNRFTGELFF. The CDR3 bases are TGTGCCAGCAATAGGTTTACCGGGGAGCTGTTTTTT.

This clonotype was observed many times. V usage is TRBV4-2 and J usage is TRBJ1-4; D not certain. V was shortened by 0 bases and J by 0 bases, with 5 bases between the two germline ends. The germline V gene encodes CDR1 LGHNA and CDR2 YNFKEQ. This CDR3 region has 15 residues. In nucleotides, the CDR3 is TGTGCCAGCAGCCAAGATCTGACAACTAATGAAAAACTGTTTTTT. Translating it yields CASSQDLTTNEKLFF.

This clonotype showed up many times. The chain has TRBV5-1 and TRBJ2-2; the D gene is possibly TRBD1 (6 bases). The V and J ends lost 6 bases and 3 bases respectively, with 15 bases between them. The germline V gene encodes CDR1 SGHRS and CDR2 YFSETQ. There are 15 residues in the CDR3. Here the CDR3 reads CASIPTGPHTGELFF. In DNA, the CDR3 is TGCGCCAGCATCCCCACAGGGCCGCACACCGGGGAGCTGTTTTTT. Looking up the rest from reference TRBV5-1 and TRBJ2-2 gives the full variable domain: KAGVTQTPRYLIKTRGQQVTLSCSPISGHRSVSWYQQTPGQGLQFLFEYFSETQRNKGNFPGRFSGRQFSNSRSEMNVSTLELGDSALYLCASIPTGPHTGELFFGEGSRLTVL.

This clonotype was observed many times. V and J are TRBV18 and TRBJ1-3; D is uncertain. Trimming cost V 8 bases and J 0 bases, with 17 bases left between them. The germline gives CDR1 KGHSH, CDR2 LQKENI. The CDR3 is made up of 16 amino acids. The CDR3 DNA is TGTGCCAGCCGAAGTGATGGCCTGAGCTCTGGAAACACCATATATTTT. Protein product: CASRSDGLSSGNTIYF.

This clonotype was observed many times. This chain joins TRBV2 and TRBJ2-7; no firm D call. V lost 6 bases to trimming and J lost 3 bases, with 12 bases between them. Germline lookup yields CDR1 SNHLY and CDR2 FYNNEI. The CDR3 spans 13 residues. The CDR3 nucleotides read TGTGCCAGCAGGACCGACGGCAGCTACGAGCAGTACTTC. Translating it yields CASRTDGSYEQYF.

Remarks on this clonotype: Just one base apart from a much larger clone, this may be a read error. This sequence joins TRBV28 and TRBJ2-7, with no clear D. This CDR3 has 17 residues. The germline gives CDR1 MDHEN, CDR2 SYDVKM. The CDR3 DNA is TGTGCCAGCAGTTTAGGTACTCGGGTTTCATCGAGCTACGAGCTGTACTTC. Amino acids: CASSLGTRVSSSYELYF.

Points on this clonotype: It may be a read error: a sequence one base away is much more abundant. This chain joins TRBV5-1 and TRBJ2-5; the D gene is possibly TRBD2 (5 bases). This CDR3 has 15 amino acids. Germline V gene sequence: CDR1 SGHRS, CDR2 YFSETQ. CDR3 nucleotide sequence: TGCGCCACCAGCTTGGAGCCGGGGTCGAGGGAGACCCAGTACTTC. The encoded protein is CATSLEPGSRETQYF.